The 28 T cell receptor beta chains below all came from one sample that was sequenced in a study of CD8 T cells in Susac syndrome. Reverse transcription of roughly 0.5 to 1 ug RNA was carried out with random hexamers. TCRdb reprocessed the immunoSEQ multiplex PCR reads with MiXCR, giving one entry per CDR3 protein. Here the sample spans 250,000 to 300,000 distinct CDR3 sequences, roughly 84% being singletons. The sample taken for sequencing was CD8+ T cells from PBMCs. The receptors shown here come from a human donor with multiple sclerosis.

The chain is built from TRBV11-2 and TRBJ2-3; 7 nucleotides line up with TRBD1. Germline V CDR1 and CDR2: SGHAT, FQNNGV. With V trimmed by 3 bases and J by 3 bases, 9 bases remained unmatched. The CDR3 loop spans 16 amino acids. CDR3 DNA sequence: TGTGCCAGCAGCTTCCCGGGACAGAAAGCAACAGATACGCAGTATTTT. Protein sequence: CASSFPGQKATDTQYF.

The chain carries TRBV29-1 and TRBJ2-3; a weak D match, TRBD2 (6 bases). The germline V gene has CDR1 SQVTM and CDR2 ANQGSEA. The CDR3 covers 15 residues. Trimming removed 4 bases at V and 2 bases at J, with 16 bases between. CDR3 amino acids: CSVAGTQPTTDTQYF. The CDR3 DNA reads TGCAGCGTTGCCGGGACTCAACCGACCACAGATACGCAGTATTTT.

Worth noting for this clonotype: Sequence at one end of the junction differs from germline and may be a read error. This chain links TRBV6-5 with TRBJ2-5, with 10 positions matching TRBD1. The CDR3 loop spans 14 amino acids. CDR1 is MNHEY and CDR2 is SVGAGI in the germline V gene. The CDR3 nucleotides are TGTGCCAGCAGCCGGGACAGGGGAAGAGAGGCCCAGTACTTC. Protein sequence: CASSRDRGREAQYF.

The V gene is TRBV28, the J gene TRBJ2-5, with a possible D match to TRBD2 (6 bases). CDR3 length: 13 residues. From germline, CDR1 is MDHEN and CDR2 SYDVKM. Trimming removed 5 bases from V and 5 bases from J, with 12 bases in between. The CDR3 spells CASSLGGKETQYF. The CDR3 coding sequence is TGTGCCAGCAGTCTCGGAGGGAAGGAGACCCAGTACTTC.

V usage is TRBV19 and J usage is TRBJ1-1; D might be TRBD1 (6 bases). Germline V gene lookup returns CDR1 LNHDA and CDR2 SQIVND (reference sequence). V shed 10 bases and J shed 1 base, with 16 bases lying between them. The CDR3 runs to 14 residues. For the CDR3, the DNA is TGTGCCACTACAGGGTGGGGGTCGAACACTGAAGCTTTCTTT. It encodes CATTGWGSNTEAFF. Using reference TRBV19 and TRBJ1-1 for the parts outside the CDR3, the full variable domain is DGGITQSPKYLFRKEGQNVTLSCEQNLNHDAMYWYRQDPGQGLRLIYYSQIVNDFQKGDIAEGYSVSREKKESFPLTVTSAQKNPTAFYLCATTGWGSNTEAFFGQGTRLTVV.

This chain uses TRBV14 with TRBJ2-3; 7 bases line up with TRBD2. J lost 3 bases, V lost 0 bases, and 9 bases had no gene match. Per the germline V gene, CDR1 is SGHDN and CDR2 is FVKESK. This CDR3 region has 17 residues. This CDR3 reads CASSQDRGVPVTDTQYF. Here the CDR3 DNA reads TGTGCCAGCAGCCAAGATCGGGGGGTTCCTGTGACAGATACGCAGTATTTT. Based on the CDR3 plus reference TRBV14 and TRBJ2-3, the full variable domain is EAGVTQFPSHSVIEKGQTVTLRCDPISGHDNLYWYRRVMGKEIKFLLHFVKESKQDESGMPNNRFLAERTGGTYSTLKVQPAELEDSGVYFCASSQDRGVPVTDTQYFGPGTRLTVL.

The CDR3 DNA follows: TGTGCCAGCAGTTTACCCCACCCGTCGGACAGGGGACCCCGTTCACCCCTCCACTTT. Its protein is CASSLPHPSDRGPRSPLHF. The rearrangement links TRBV27 to TRBJ1-6; TRBD1 matches at 9 bases. Germline CDR1 reads MNHEY; CDR2 reads SMNVEV (reference sequence). V lost 2 bases to trimming and J lost 9 bases; unmatched junction nucleotides: 17. The CDR3 is 19 amino acids.

The rearrangement uses TRBV19 and TRBJ2-2; 7 bases match TRBD1. Germline V gene data show CDR1 as LNHDA and CDR2 as SQIVND (reference sequence). This CDR3 comprises 15 residues. The V gene end was trimmed by 5 bases and the J gene end by 6 bases; junction bases not matched to a gene: 9. The CDR3 loop is CASSVTTGASGELFF. CDR3 DNA sequence: TGTGCCAGTAGTGTAACCACAGGGGCCTCCGGGGAGCTGTTTTTT.

The chain is built from TRBV20-1 and TRBJ2-1; D remains ambiguous. CDR1 is DFQATT and CDR2 is SNEGSKA in the germline V gene (reference sequence). Trimming took off 6 bases at V and 5 bases at J, with 20 bases between the two ends. The CDR3 is 15 residues long. The CDR3 region is CSAIEVPRPHNEQFF. The DNA for the CDR3 is TGCAGTGCGATAGAGGTGCCTAGACCACACAATGAGCAGTTCTTC.

V gene TRBV7-2 combines with J gene TRBJ2-1; TRBD2 aligns across 9 bases. There are 15 residues in the CDR3. Germline trimming cut 6 bases from V and 8 bases from J; bases unmatched to any gene: 11. Germline assignment: CDR1 SGHTA and CDR2 FQGNSA. The DNA of the CDR3 is TGTGCCAGCAGTACTGGGACTAGCCTTGGGTATGAGCAGTTCTTC. Protein product: CASSTGTSLGYEQFF. The whole variable domain, remainder taken from reference TRBV7-2 and TRBJ2-1, is GAGVSQSPSNKVTEKGKDVELRCDPISGHTALYWYRQSLGQGLEFLIYFQGNSAPDKSGLPSDRFSAERTGGSVSTLTIQRTQQEDSAVYLCASSTGTSLGYEQFFGPGTRLTVL.

The V call is TRBV29-1, the J call TRBJ1-1, with D unclear. The V and J ends lost 3 bases and 0 bases respectively, with 8 bases between them. The germline gives CDR1 SQVTM, CDR2 ANQGSEA. The CDR3 sequence is 13 residues long. The CDR3 DNA follows: TGCAGCGTTGATGACGGACTGAACACTGAAGCTTTCTTT. As protein: CSVDDGLNTEAFF.

A few counts support this clonotype. The V and J genes are TRBV6-1 and TRBJ2-3, with 9 bases lining up with TRBD2. Germline V CDR1 and CDR2: MNHNS, SASEGT. The CDR3 runs to 15 residues. The ends lost 4 bases at V and 6 bases at J; junction bases unmatched: 8. This CDR3 is CASSVGTSRIDTQYF. CDR3 coding DNA: TGTGCCAGCAGTGTCGGGACTAGCAGAATTGATACGCAGTATTTT.

This chain uses TRBV27 with TRBJ1-5; the D is unclear. Germline V gene data show CDR1 as MNHEY and CDR2 as SMNVEV (reference sequence). Between the trimmed V and J ends, which lost 0 bases and 6 bases, there was a span of 6 bases. There are 13 residues in the CDR3. In DNA form, the CDR3 reads TGTGCCAGCAGTTTATCCAGGCGTCAGCCCCAGCATTTT. This translates into CASSLSRRQPQHF.

DNA for the CDR3: TGCGCCAGCAGCCAAATCTACAGGGAAGCTGAAGCTTTCTTT. Translating gives CASSQIYREAEAFF. The rearrangement joins TRBV4-1 to TRBJ1-1, with a tentative D call TRBD1 (6 bases). Germline assignment: CDR1 MGHRA and CDR2 YSYEKL. This CDR3 region has 14 residues. The germline V and J ends were trimmed by 2 bases and 6 bases, with 13 bases remaining between them.

V gene TRBV30 combines with J gene TRBJ2-3; 7 bases map to TRBD2. V was clipped by 1 base and J by 2 bases; unmatched bases: 6. CDR1 is GTSNPN, CDR2 SVGIG, per germline (reference sequence). This CDR3 is 15 amino acids long. Here the CDR3 DNA reads TGTGCCTGGAGTGCCTATACTAGCGCCACAGATACGCAGTATTTT. This encodes CAWSAYTSATDTQYF.

The chain recombines TRBV7-9 with TRBJ2-6; 7 bases align to TRBD1. This CDR3 has 18 residues. V shed 5 bases and J 4 bases; nucleotides not matched to a gene: 14. Germline-derived CDR1 and CDR2 are SEHNR and FQNEAQ (reference sequence). CDR3 sequence reads: CASSPDDRAPTGANVLTF. As DNA, the CDR3 is TGTGCCAGCAGCCCGGACGACAGGGCTCCGACCGGGGCCAACGTCCTGACTTTC.

The DNA of the CDR3 is TGCAGCGCGTACAGGGGCGAGGAGGCCTCGGGAACTGAAGCTTTCTTT. It encodes CSAYRGEEASGTEAFF. J is TRBJ1-1 and V is TRBV29-1, with 7 bases lining up with TRBD1. The V gene end was trimmed by 7 bases and the J gene end by 5 bases; junction bases not matched to a gene: 19. CDR3 length equals 16 residues. CDR1 and CDR2 (germline): SQVTM, ANQGSEA.

This CDR3 is CASSPGQGGSEAFF. CDR3 bases: TGTGCCAGCAGCCCCGGACAGGGGGGGAGTGAAGCTTTCTTT. The rearrangement links TRBV7-6 to TRBJ1-1; 10 bases line up with TRBD1. The germline gives CDR1 SGHVS, CDR2 FNYEAQ. Trimming took 5 bases from V and 7 from J; bases not matched to a gene: 7. The CDR3 has 14 amino acids.

This clonotype was seen just once. The genes are TRBV19 and TRBJ2-7; D is possibly TRBD1 (6 bases). The ends were cut back, 2 bases at V and 5 bases at J, with 16 bases in the middle. The CDR3 totals 15 residues. In germline, CDR1 is LNHDA, CDR2 SQIVND (reference sequence). The CDR3 is CASSILHREFHEQYF. The CDR3 bases are TGTGCCAGTAGTATATTGCACAGGGAATTCCACGAGCAGTACTTC.

This clonotype was found a few times. The chain joins TRBV19 to TRBJ2-7, with a possible D match to TRBD2 (6 bases). The V and J ends lost 8 bases and 3 bases respectively, with 11 bases between them. Germline CDR1 LNHDA, CDR2 SQIVND (reference sequence). CDR3 length: 12 amino acids. For the CDR3, the DNA is TGTGCCAGTTCGCCGGGACTCTACGAGCAGTACTTC. This gives the protein CASSPGLYEQYF.

This clonotype is a singleton in its sample. This rearrangement joins TRBV28 to TRBJ1-1, with a weak D call TRBD1 (5 bases). From germline, CDR1 is MDHEN and CDR2 SYDVKM. The CDR3 loop spans 13 amino acids. Trimming left V 6 bases short and J 2 bases short, with 10 bases between. CDR3: CASRGLVNTEAFF. The CDR3 region has the DNA TGTGCCAGCAGGGGGCTGGTAAACACTGAAGCTTTCTTT.

CDR3 in DNA: TGTGCCAGTACTCAACGGCCCTATGAGCAGTTCTTC. Translation: CASTQRPYEQFF. The genes are TRBV19 and TRBJ2-1; D gene uncertain. V dropped 7 bases and J dropped 8 bases, with 12 bases sitting between them. The germline CDR1 and CDR2 sequences are LNHDA and SQIVND (reference sequence). The CDR3 consists of 12 residues. The full variable domain, with the rest looked up from reference TRBV19 and TRBJ2-1, is DGGITQSPKYLFRKEGQNVTLSCEQNLNHDAMYWYRQDPGQGLRLIYYSQIVNDFQKGDIAEGYSVSREKKESFPLTVTSAQKNPTAFYLCASTQRPYEQFFGPGTRLTVL.

The chain combines TRBV20-1 with TRBJ2-1; the match to TRBD1 covers 7 bases. J lost 0 bases, V lost 3 bases, and 8 bases had no gene match. Looked up from germline, CDR1 is DFQATT and CDR2 is SNEGSKA (reference sequence). The length of the CDR3 is 16 residues. CDR3 amino acids: CSASGEQGSSYNEQFF. The CDR3 DNA follows: TGCAGTGCTAGCGGGGAACAGGGGAGCTCCTACAATGAGCAGTTCTTC.

This clonotype was found once. The genes are TRBV15 and TRBJ2-1, with no clear D. Germline CDR1 is LNHNV and CDR2 is YYDKDF (reference sequence). The CDR3 consists of 17 residues. V dropped 0 bases and J dropped 6 bases, with 18 bases sitting between them. The DNA for the CDR3 is TGTGCCACCAGCAGAGATGTCGCCAATCAGTACGTCAATGAGCAGTTCTTC. It codes for CATSRDVANQYVNEQFF.

In this sample, this clonotype turned up a few times. This rearrangement joins TRBV20-1 to TRBJ2-2; possibly TRBD2 for D (6 bases). V was clipped by 3 bases and J by 4 bases, with 9 bases between them. The CDR3 runs 13 residues. Germline V CDR1 and CDR2: DFQATT, SNEGSKA (reference sequence). The DNA of the CDR3 is TGCAGTGCTAGTACGCGGGGCACCGGGGAGCTGTTTTTT. This encodes CSASTRGTGELFF.

The table lists this clonotype with a count of one. V and J are TRBV3-1 and TRBJ2-1; D is perhaps TRBD2 (6 bases). The V and J ends lost 4 bases and 4 bases respectively, with 17 bases between them. CDR1 is LGHDT, CDR2 YNNKEL, per germline (reference sequence). The CDR3 has 16 residues. The CDR3 DNA sequence: TGTGCCAGCAGCCCCCAGGGACTGAGTCTTTACAATGAGCAGTTCTTC. It is translated as CASSPQGLSLYNEQFF.

The gene calls are TRBV18 and TRBJ2-5; D gene unclear. CDR3 length: 15 residues. From germline, CDR1 is KGHSH and CDR2 LQKENI. The ends were cut back, 3 bases at V and 2 bases at J, with 13 bases in the middle. CDR3 region: CASSPTDAYQETQYF. Written as DNA, the CDR3 is TGTGCCAGCTCACCGACCGATGCCTATCAAGAGACCCAGTACTTC.

The chain couples TRBV6-5 to TRBJ2-6, with D uncertain. The CDR3 spans 14 residues. V was cut by 4 bases and J by 0 bases, with 4 bases left in between. Per germline, CDR1 MNHEY and CDR2 SVGAGI. Written as DNA, the CDR3 is TGTGCCAGCAGTTCATTCTCTGGGGCCAACGTCCTGACTTTC. Amino acids: CASSSFSGANVLTF.